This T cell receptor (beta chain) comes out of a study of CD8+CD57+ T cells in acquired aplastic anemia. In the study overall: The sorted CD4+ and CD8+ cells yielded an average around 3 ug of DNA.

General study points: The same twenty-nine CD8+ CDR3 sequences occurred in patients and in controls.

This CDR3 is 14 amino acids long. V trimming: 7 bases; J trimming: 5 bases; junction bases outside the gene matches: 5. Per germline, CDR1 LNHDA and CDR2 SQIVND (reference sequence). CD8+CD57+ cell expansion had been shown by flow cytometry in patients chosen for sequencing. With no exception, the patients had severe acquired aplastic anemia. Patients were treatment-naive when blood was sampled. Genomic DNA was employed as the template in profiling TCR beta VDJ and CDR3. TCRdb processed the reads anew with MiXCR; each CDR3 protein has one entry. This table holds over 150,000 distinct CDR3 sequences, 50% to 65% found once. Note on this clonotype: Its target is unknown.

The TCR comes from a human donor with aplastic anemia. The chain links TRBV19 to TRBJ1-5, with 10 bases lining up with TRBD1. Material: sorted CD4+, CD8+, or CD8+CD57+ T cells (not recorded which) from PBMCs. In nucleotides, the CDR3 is TGTGCCAGTACCCCGACAGGGGGCTATCAGCCCCAGCATTTT. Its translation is CASTPTGGYQPQHF.